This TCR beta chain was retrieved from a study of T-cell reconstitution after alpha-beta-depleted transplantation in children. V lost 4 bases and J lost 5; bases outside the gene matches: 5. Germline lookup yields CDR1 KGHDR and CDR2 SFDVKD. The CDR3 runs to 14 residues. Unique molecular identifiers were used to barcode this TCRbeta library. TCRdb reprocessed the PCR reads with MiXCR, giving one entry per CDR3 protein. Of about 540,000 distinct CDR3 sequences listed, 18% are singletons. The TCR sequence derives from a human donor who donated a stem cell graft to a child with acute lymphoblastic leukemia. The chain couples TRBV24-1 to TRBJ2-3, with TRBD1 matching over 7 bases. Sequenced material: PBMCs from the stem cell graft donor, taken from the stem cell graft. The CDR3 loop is CATSDPTGVDTQYF. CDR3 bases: TGTGCCACCAGTGACCCTACAGGGGTAGATACGCAGTATTTT.